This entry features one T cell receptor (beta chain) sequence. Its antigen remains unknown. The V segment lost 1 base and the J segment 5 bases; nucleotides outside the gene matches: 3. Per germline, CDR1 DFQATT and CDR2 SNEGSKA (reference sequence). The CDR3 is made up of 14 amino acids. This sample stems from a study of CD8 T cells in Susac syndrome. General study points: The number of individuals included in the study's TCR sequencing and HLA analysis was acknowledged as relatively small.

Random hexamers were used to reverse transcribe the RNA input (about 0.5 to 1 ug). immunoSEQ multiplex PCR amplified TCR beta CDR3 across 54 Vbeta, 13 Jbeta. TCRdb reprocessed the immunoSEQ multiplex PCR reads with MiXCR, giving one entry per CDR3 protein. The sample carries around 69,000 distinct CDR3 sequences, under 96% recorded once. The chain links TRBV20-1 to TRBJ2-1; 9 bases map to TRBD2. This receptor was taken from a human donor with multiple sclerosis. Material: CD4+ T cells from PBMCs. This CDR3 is CSARARGGNNEQFF. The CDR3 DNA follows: TGCAGTGCTAGAGCGCGGGGGGGGAACAATGAGCAGTTCTTC.